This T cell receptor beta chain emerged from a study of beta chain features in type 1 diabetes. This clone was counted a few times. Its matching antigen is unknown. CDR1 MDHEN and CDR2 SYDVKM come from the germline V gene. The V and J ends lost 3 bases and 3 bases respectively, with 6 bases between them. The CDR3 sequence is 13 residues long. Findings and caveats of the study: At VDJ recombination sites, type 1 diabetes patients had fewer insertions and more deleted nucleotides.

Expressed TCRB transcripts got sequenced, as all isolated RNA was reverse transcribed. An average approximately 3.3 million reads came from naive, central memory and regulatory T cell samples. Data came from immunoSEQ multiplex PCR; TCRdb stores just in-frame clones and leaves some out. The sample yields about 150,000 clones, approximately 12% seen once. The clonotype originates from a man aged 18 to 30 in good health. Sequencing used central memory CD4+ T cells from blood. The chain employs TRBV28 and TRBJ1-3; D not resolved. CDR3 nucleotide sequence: TGTGCCAGCAGTTTGAGGTTTGGAAACACCATATATTTT. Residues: CASSLRFGNTIYF.